Listed below are T cell receptor beta chains from one sample, sequenced in a study of post-analysis software for immune sequencing data. TCRdb ran MiXCR on the PCR reads and lists one entry per CDR3 protein. The sample holds some 690,000 distinct CDR3 sequences, 55% to 60% seen once. Sequencing used blood. These receptor sequences come from a girl aged 2 to 9 with multiple sclerosis. CDR3s include the opening cysteine and the closing phenylalanine or tryptophan. A D gene is named only where the DNA matches it firmly. Not all rows give a size; the values are once, few, many and, for expanded clones, a class.

V gene,clone size,J gene,D gene,CDR3 protein,CDR3 DNA
TRBV12-3/TRBV12-4,.,TRBJ1-6,TRBD1,CASRVGTGLNSPLHF,TGTGCCAGCAGGGTCGGGACAGGGCTCAACTCACCCCTCCACTTT
TRBV7-2,.,TRBJ2-3,.,CASSWLQGTDTQYF,TGTGCCAGCAGCTGGCTACAAGGCACAGATACGCAGTATTTT
TRBV27,.,TRBJ2-7,.,CASSWNPDYEQYF,TGTGCCAGCAGTTGGAACCCCGACTACGAGCAGTACTTC
TRBV7-2,.,TRBJ2-1,TRBD2,CASSRTGTSGKLASYNEQFF,TGTGCCAGCAGCCGCACTGGGACTAGCGGGAAGTTGGCCTCCTACAATGAGCAGTTCTTC
TRBV7-2,.,TRBJ2-5,.,CASSFSPGVNRTQYF,TGTGCCAGCAGCTTTTCACCGGGCGTTAACAGGACCCAGTACTTC
TRBV12-3/TRBV12-4,medium-sized,TRBJ2-3,TRBD2,CASSLGAGGPDTQYF,TGTGCCAGCAGTTTGGGAGCGGGAGGGCCTGATACGCAGTATTTT
TRBV3-1,.,TRBJ2-7,.,CASSQEGRDIQQYF,TGTGCCAGCAGCCAAGAGGGGCGGGATATTCAACAGTACTTC
TRBV12-3/TRBV12-4,.,TRBJ2-1,TRBD2,CASSLRLAESYNEQFF,TGTGCCAGCAGTTTAAGGCTAGCGGAGTCCTACAATGAGCAGTTCTTC
TRBV2,few,TRBJ2-6,TRBD1,CASSLGQGAGGANVLTF,TGTGCCAGCAGTTTAGGACAGGGGGCCGGTGGGGCCAACGTCCTGACTTTC
TRBV29-1,few,TRBJ2-7,TRBD1,CSVYWTGGEQYF,TGCAGCGTTTACTGGACAGGGGGCGAGCAGTACTTC
TRBV10-2,.,TRBJ1-5,.,CASTYWTAHQPQHF,TGCGCCAGCACCTATTGGACAGCCCATCAGCCCCAGCATTTT
TRBV5-1,few,TRBJ2-1,TRBD2,CASSLPETSGGLDEQFF,TGCGCCAGCAGCTTGCCGGAAACTAGCGGGGGGTTAGATGAGCAGTTCTTC
TRBV29-1,few,TRBJ2-3,.,CSVEGALDTQYF,TGCAGCGTCGAGGGTGCCCTAGATACGCAGTATTTT
TRBV25-1,few,TRBJ2-5,.,CASRGRAEETQYF,TGTGCCAGCCGTGGTAGGGCAGAAGAGACCCAGTACTTC
TRBV24-1,.,TRBJ1-2,.,CATSPGYGYTF,TGTGCCACCAGCCCGGGCTATGGCTACACCTTC
TRBV6-6,.,TRBJ2-7,.,CASSSSSAATSYEQYF,TGTGCCAGCAGTTCCTCCTCGGCGGCGACCTCCTACGAGCAGTACTTC
TRBV29-1,.,TRBJ2-6,.,CSVRGGTGANVLTF,TGCAGCGTTCGTGGTGGCACTGGGGCCAACGTCCTGACTTTC
TRBV30,.,TRBJ1-2,TRBD1,CAWKARGRLRLGGYTF,TGTGCCTGGAAGGCCAGGGGGCGGTTGAGGCTAGGAGGCTACACCTTC
TRBV27,few,TRBJ2-3,TRBD2,CASSLGPPGLAGGPSRTDTQYF,TGTGCCAGCAGTTTAGGTCCTCCGGGGCTAGCGGGAGGGCCTTCTCGAACAGATACGCAGTATTTT
TRBV15,.,TRBJ1-1,.,CATSRDFRGAGTEAFF,TGTGCCACCAGCAGAGATTTTCGGGGGGCAGGCACTGAAGCTTTCTTT
TRBV28,.,TRBJ2-1,TRBD1,CASINRDRGGYEQFF,TGTGCCAGCATTAACCGGGACAGGGGAGGGTATGAGCAGTTCTTC
TRBV10-3,.,TRBJ2-7,TRBD1,CAISDRTGGQYEQYF,TGTGCCATCAGTGATAGGACAGGGGGCCAATACGAGCAGTACTTC
TRBV6-1,.,TRBJ2-1,TRBD2,CASSPYPTSGRANEQFF,TGTGCCAGCAGCCCATACCCGACTAGCGGGAGGGCGAATGAGCAGTTCTTC